The 7 T cell receptor beta chains below all came from one sample that was sequenced in a study of shared clonotypes between healthy human individuals. The assay was immunoSEQ multiplex PCR, and TCRdb's table has in-frame clones only and misses some. The table records roughly 2.5 million clones, around nine tenths of them present only once. Sequences were obtained from naive CD4+ T cells sorted from blood. Subset indicated: CD45RA+ positively selected. The receptors were gathered from a man younger than 30 in good health.

V and J are TRBV30 and TRBJ1-2, with D hard to call. The V gene's germline CDR1 is GTSNPN and CDR2 SVGIG (reference sequence). The germline V and J ends were trimmed by 3 bases and 7 bases, with 21 bases remaining between them. The length of the CDR3 is 15 residues. CDR3 loop: CAWRKGGPTRLGYTF. CDR3 DNA sequence: TGTGCCTGGAGAAAAGGAGGGCCCACCCGACTTGGCTACACCTTC.

The gene calls are TRBV7-2 and TRBJ2-3; D uncertain. This CDR3 has 14 residues. Trimming removed 0 bases at V and 2 bases at J, with 6 bases between. Germline loops: CDR1 SGHTA, CDR2 FQGNSA. The DNA of the CDR3 is TGTGCCAGCAGCTTAGCCCCCGCCACAGATACGCAGTATTTT. Its protein product is CASSLAPATDTQYF.

The chain uses TRBV2 and TRBJ2-7; TRBD2 might be the D (5 bases). With 7 bases removed from V and 7 bases from J, the gap between germline ends came to 29 bases. Germline lookup yields CDR1 SNHLY and CDR2 FYNNEI. This CDR3 is built from 17 residues. DNA of the CDR3: TGTGCCAGCACGGATTTTTTTACCGGGATCGAAGCGCGGGAGCAGTACTTC. This encodes CASTDFFTGIEAREQYF.

J is TRBJ2-7 and V is TRBV30, with D perhaps assigned TRBD1 or TRBD2 (6 bases each). Germline CDR1 and CDR2: GTSNPN and SVGIG (reference sequence). The CDR3 covers 13 residues. Trimming shortened V by 5 bases and J by 5 bases, and 16 bases separated the two germline ends. The CDR3 here is CAWGVQGRNEQYF. The DNA for the CDR3 is TGTGCCTGGGGCGTGCAGGGGAGGAACGAGCAGTACTTC. Complete variable domain (other parts from reference TRBV30 and TRBJ2-7): SQTIHQWPATLVQPVGSPLSLECTVEGTSNPNLYWYRQAAGRGLQLLFYSVGIGQISSEVPQNLSASRPQDRQFILSSKKLLLSDSGFYLCAWGVQGRNEQYFGPGTRLTVT.

This chain links TRBV30 with TRBJ2-7; D call uncertain. The CDR3 runs 13 residues. Germline CDR1 GTSNPN, CDR2 SVGIG (reference sequence). V was pared by 2 bases and J by 1 base, with 9 bases between. In DNA form, the CDR3 reads TGTGCCTGGAGTTACGCCGGGTCCTACGAGCAGTACTTC. Translation: CAWSYAGSYEQYF.

V is TRBV19 and J is TRBJ1-1, with TRBD1 as a possible D gene (6 bases). The CDR3 length is 14 residues. V shed 5 bases and J shed 1 base, with 11 bases lying between them. Germline CDR1 and CDR2: LNHDA and SQIVND (reference sequence). Written as DNA, the CDR3 is TGTGCCAGTAGTTTTGGGGGCTCGAACACTGAAGCTTTCTTT. Residues: CASSFGGSNTEAFF. Together with reference TRBV19 and TRBJ1-1, the CDR3 gives the full variable domain: DGGITQSPKYLFRKEGQNVTLSCEQNLNHDAMYWYRQDPGQGLRLIYYSQIVNDFQKGDIAEGYSVSREKKESFPLTVTSAQKNPTAFYLCASSFGGSNTEAFFGQGTRLTVV.

Comments on this clone: Other DNA sequences in this specimen translate into the identical CDR3. The rearrangement links TRBV19 to TRBJ2-7, with a weak D call TRBD2 (5 bases). The CDR3 totals 14 residues. Deletions cut 6 bases from V and 3 bases from J, with 15 bases between. Germline V gene lookup returns CDR1 LNHDA and CDR2 SQIVND (reference sequence). The CDR3 protein is CASSIGFSVYEQYF. CDR3 sequence (DNA): TGTGCCAGTAGCATTGGGTTTAGCGTCTACGAGCAGTACTTC.